This T cell receptor beta chain was observed in a study of vaccination effects on CD4 cells after COVID-19. Broader study findings: Whether induced by infection or by vaccine, clones showed marked clonal contraction late after vaccination. Small numbers of convalescent patients limited the study. It also lacked early post-infection timepoints.

The V end lost 0 bases, the J end lost 3 bases, and 19 bases lay between the germline ends. This CDR3 is 18 amino acids long. Germline V CDR1 and CDR2: LNHNV, YYDKDF (reference sequence). Some clones are missing from TCRdb's copy, which holds only in-frame ones; the method was immunoSEQ multiplex PCR. The data show roughly 30,000 clones, 55% to 85% seen once. Expansion of antigen-specific CD4+ T cells with viral peptide pools was carried out by the ViraFEST assay before sequencing. Isolating CD4+ T cells followed more than eight days of culture. The participants, recipients of two vaccine doses, got either BNT162b2 or mRNA-1273. Half-medium changes using IL-2 medium occurred on days 3 and 7. Of note for this clone: Antigen: not known.

The sequences come from CD4+ T cells from PBMCs cultured with HCoV-NL63 spike peptides, collected after COVID-19 vaccination. This clonotype was sampled from a human donor who received a COVID-19 vaccine. The chain recombines TRBV15 with TRBJ2-3; a weak D match, TRBD2 (5 bases). The CDR3 region has the DNA TGTGCCACCAGCAGAGATAGCGCTAGTGATTGGTTAACAGATACGCAGTATTTT. This gives the protein CATSRDSASDWLTDTQYF.